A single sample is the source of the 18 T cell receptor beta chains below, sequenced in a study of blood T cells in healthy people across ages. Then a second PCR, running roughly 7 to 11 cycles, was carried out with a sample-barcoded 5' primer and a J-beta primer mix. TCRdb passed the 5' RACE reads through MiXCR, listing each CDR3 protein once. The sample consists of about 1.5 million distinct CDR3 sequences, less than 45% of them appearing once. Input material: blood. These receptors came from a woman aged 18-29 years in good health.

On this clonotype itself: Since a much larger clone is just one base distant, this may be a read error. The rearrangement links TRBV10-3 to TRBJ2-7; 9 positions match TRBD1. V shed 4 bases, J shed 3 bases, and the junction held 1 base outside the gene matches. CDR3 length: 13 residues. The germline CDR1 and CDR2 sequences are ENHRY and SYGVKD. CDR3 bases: TGTGCCATCAGTGCGACAGGGGGCTACGAGCAGTACTTC. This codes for CAISATGGYEQYF.

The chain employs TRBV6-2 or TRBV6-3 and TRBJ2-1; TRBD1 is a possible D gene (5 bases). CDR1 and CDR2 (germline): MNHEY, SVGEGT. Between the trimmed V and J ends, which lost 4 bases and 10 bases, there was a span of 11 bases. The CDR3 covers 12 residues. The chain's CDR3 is CASSLQVGEQFF. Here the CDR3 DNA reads TGTGCCAGCAGTTTACAGGTTGGGGAGCAGTTCTTC.

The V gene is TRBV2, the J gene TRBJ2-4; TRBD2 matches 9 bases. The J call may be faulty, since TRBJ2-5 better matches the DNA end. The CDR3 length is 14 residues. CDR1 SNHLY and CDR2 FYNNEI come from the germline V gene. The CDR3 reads CASKPGLASETQYF. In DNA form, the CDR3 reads TGTGCCAGCAAGCCGGGACTAGCTTCTGAGACCCAGTACTTC.

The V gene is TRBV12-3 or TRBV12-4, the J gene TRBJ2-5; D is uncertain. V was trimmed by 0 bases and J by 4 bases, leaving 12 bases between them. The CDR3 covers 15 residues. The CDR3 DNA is TGTGCCAGCAGTTTAGCGACGTTTGCCCTAGAGACCCAGTACTTC. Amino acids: CASSLATFALETQYF.

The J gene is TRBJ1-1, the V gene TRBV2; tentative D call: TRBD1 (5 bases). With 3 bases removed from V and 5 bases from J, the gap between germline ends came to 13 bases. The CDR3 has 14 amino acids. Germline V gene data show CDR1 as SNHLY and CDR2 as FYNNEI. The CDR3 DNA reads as TGTGCCAGCAGTGATATAGACAGCCGGACTGAAGCTTTCTTT. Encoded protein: CASSDIDSRTEAFF.

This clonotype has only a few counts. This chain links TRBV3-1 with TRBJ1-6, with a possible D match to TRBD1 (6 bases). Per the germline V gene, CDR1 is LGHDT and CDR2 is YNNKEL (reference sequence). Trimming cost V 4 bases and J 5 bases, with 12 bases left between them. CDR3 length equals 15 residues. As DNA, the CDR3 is TGTGCCAGCAGCCCCTTAGGGGGAAATAATTCACCCCTCCACTTT. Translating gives CASSPLGGNNSPLHF.

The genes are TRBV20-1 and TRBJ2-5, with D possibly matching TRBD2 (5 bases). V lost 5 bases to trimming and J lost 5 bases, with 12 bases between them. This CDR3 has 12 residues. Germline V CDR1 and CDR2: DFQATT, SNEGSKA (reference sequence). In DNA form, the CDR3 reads TGCAGTGCTTACAGTCCGGGGGAGACCCAGTACTTC. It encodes CSAYSPGETQYF.

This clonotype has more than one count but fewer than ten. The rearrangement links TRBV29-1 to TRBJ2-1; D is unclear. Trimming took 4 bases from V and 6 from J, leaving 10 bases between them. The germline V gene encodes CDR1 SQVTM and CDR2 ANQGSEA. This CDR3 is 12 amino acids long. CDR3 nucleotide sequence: TGCAGCGTTGTCCCGACCCTCAATGAGCAGTTCTTC. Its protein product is CSVVPTLNEQFF.

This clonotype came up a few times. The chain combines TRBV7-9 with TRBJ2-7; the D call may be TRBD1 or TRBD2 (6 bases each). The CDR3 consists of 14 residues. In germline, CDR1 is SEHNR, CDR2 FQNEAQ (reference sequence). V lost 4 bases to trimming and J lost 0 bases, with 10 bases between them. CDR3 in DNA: TGTGCCAGCAGCTGGGGGGACACCTCCTACGAGCAGTACTTC. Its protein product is CASSWGDTSYEQYF.

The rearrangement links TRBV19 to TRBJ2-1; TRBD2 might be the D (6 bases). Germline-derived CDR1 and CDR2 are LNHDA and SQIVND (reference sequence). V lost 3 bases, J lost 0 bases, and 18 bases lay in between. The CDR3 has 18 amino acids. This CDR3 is CASSIIQYAGSSYNEQFF. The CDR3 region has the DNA TGTGCCAGTAGTATCATCCAATACGCGGGGAGCTCCTACAATGAGCAGTTCTTC.

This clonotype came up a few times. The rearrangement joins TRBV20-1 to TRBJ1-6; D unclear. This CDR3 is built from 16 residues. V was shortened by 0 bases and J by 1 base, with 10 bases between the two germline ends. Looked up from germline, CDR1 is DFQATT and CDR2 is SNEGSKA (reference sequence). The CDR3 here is CSARDPRGSYNSPLHF. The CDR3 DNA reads TGCAGTGCTAGAGATCCGCGGGGATCCTATAATTCACCCCTCCACTTT.

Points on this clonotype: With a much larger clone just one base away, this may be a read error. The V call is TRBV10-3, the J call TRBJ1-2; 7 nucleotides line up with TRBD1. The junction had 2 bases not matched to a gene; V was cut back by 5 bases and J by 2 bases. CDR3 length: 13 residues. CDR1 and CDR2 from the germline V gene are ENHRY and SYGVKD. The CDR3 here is CAISPGQNYGYTF. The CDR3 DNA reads TGTGCCATCAGTCCGGGACAGAACTATGGCTACACCTTC.

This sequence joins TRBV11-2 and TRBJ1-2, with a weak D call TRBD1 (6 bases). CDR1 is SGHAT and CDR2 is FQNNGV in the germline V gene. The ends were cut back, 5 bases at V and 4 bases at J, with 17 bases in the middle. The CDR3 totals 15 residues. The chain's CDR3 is CASSTPRGALYGYTF. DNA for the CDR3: TGTGCCAGCAGCACGCCGCGGGGGGCTCTCTATGGCTACACCTTC. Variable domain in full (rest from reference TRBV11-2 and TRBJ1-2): EAGVAQSPRYKIIEKRQSVAFWCNPISGHATLYWYQQILGQGPKLLIQFQNNGVVDDSQLPKDRFSAERLKGVDSTLKIQPAKLEDSAVYLCASSTPRGALYGYTFGSGTRLTVV.

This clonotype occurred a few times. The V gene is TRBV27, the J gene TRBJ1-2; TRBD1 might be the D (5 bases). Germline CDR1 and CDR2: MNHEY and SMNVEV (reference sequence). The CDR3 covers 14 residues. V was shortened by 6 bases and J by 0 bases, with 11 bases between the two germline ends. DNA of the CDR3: TGTGCCAGCAGGGGACGGACCCCTAACTATGGCTACACCTTC. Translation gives CASRGRTPNYGYTF.

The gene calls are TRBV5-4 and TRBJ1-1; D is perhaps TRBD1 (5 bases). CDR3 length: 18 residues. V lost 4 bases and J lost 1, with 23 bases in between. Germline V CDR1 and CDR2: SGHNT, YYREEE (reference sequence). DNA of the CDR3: TGTGCCAGCAGCAGCCCCCTCTGGCAGGGCGGTCAGAACACTGAAGCTTTCTTT. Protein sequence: CASSSPLWQGGQNTEAFF.

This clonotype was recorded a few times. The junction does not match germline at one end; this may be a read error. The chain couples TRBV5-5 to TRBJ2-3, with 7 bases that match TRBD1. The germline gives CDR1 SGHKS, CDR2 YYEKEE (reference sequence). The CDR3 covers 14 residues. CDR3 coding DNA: TGTGCCAGCAGCTCTGGGGACAGTACAGATGCGCAGTATTTT. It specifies CASSSGDSTDAQYF.

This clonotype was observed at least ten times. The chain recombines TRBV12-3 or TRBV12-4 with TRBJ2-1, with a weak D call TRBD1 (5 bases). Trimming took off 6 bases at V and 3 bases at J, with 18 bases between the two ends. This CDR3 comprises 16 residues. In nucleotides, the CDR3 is TGTGCCAGCAGACCGCGGACACAGACTCTCTACAATGAGCAGTTCTTC. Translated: CASRPRTQTLYNEQFF.

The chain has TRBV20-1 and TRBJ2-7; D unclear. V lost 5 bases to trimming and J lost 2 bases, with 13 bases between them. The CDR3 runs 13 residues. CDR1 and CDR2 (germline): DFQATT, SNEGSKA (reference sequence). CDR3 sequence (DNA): TGCAGTGCTGTAGAGCGCAGTACCTACGAGCAGTACTTC. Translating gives CSAVERSTYEQYF.